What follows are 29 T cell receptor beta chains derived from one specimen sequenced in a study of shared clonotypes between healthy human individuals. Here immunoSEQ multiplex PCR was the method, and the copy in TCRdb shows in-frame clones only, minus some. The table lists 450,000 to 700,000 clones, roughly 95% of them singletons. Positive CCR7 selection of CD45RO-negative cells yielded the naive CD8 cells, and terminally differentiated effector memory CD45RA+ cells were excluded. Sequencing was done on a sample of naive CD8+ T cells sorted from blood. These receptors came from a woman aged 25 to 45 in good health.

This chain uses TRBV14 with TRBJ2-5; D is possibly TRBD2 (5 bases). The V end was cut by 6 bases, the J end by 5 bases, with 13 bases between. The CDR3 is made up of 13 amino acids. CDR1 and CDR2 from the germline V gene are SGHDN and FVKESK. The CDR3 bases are TGTGCCAGCAGTCCCGGGGTCAGGGAGACCCAGTACTTC. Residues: CASSPGVRETQYF.

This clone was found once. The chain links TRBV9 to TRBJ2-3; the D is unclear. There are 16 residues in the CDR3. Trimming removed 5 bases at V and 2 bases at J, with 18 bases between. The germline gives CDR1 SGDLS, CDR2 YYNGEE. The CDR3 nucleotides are TGTGCCAGCAGTAACCCGGCTAACGGTTTCACAGATACGCAGTATTTT. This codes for CASSNPANGFTDTQYF.

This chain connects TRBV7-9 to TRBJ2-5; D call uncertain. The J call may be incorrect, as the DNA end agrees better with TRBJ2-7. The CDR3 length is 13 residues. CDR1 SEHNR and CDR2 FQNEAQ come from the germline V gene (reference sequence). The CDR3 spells CASSETISYEQYF. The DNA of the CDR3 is TGTGCCAGCTCCGAGACCATCTCCTACGAGCAGTACTTC.

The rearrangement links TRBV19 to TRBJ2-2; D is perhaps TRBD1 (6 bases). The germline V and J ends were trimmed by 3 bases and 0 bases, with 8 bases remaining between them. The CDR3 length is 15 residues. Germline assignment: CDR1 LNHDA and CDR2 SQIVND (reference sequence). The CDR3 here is CASSIGQTNTGELFF. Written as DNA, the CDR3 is TGTGCCAGTAGTATCGGACAGACGAACACCGGGGAGCTGTTTTTT.

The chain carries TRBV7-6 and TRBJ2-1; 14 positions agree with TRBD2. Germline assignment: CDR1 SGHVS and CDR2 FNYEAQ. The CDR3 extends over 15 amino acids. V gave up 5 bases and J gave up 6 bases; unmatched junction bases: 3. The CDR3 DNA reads TGTGCCAGCAGCCCAGGACTAGCGGGAGGCAATGAGCAGTTCTTC. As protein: CASSPGLAGGNEQFF.

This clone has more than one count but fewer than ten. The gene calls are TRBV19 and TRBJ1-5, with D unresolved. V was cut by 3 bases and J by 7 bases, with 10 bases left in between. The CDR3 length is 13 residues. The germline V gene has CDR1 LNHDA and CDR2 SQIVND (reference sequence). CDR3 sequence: CASSIYADQPQHF. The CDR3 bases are TGTGCCAGTAGTATCTACGCGGACCAGCCCCAGCATTTT.

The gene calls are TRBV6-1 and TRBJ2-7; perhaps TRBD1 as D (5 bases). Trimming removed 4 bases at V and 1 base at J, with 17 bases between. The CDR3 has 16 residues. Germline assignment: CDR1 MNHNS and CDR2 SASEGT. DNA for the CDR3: TGTGCCAGCAGTGGGACACGGAAAGCGTGGTCCTACGAGCAGTACTTC. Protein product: CASSGTRKAWSYEQYF.

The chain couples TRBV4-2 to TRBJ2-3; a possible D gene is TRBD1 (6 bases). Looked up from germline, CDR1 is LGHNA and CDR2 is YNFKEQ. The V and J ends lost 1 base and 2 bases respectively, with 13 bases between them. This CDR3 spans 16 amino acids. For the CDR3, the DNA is TGTGCCAGCAGCCAAGGTGGGGTGGGGGCCACAGATACGCAGTATTTT. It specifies CASSQGGVGATDTQYF.

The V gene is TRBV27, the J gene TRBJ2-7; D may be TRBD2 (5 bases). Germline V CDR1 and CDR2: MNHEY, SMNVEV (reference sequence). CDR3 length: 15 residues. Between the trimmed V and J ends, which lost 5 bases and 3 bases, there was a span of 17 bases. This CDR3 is CASSNGVALIYEQYF. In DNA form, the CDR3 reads TGTGCCAGCAGTAACGGGGTAGCTCTTATCTACGAGCAGTACTTC.

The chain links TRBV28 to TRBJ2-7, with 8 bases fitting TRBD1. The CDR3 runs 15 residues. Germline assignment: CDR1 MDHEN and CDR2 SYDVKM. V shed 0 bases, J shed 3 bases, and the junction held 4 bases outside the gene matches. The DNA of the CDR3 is TGTGCCAGCAGTTTATGGACAGGGGTGAACTACGAGCAGTACTTC. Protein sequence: CASSLWTGVNYEQYF.

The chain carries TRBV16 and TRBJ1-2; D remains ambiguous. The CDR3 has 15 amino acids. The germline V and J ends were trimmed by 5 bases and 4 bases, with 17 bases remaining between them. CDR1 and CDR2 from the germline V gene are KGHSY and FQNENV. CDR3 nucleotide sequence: TGTGCCAGCAGCGGGGTTACGGGCTCAGGCTATGGCTACACCTTC. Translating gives CASSGVTGSGYGYTF.

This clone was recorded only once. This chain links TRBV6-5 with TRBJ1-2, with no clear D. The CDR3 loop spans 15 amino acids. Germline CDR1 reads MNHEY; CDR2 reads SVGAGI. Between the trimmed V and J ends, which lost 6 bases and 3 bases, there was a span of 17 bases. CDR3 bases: TGTGCCAGCAGCCCCAGGATGGCAATGGACTATGGCTACACCTTC. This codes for CASSPRMAMDYGYTF.

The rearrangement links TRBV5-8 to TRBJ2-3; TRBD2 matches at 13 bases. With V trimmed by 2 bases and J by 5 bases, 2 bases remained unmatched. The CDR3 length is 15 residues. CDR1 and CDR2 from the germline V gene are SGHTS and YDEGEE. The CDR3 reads CASSLGTSGIDTQYF. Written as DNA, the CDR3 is TGTGCCAGCAGCTTAGGGACTAGCGGGATAGATACGCAGTATTTT.

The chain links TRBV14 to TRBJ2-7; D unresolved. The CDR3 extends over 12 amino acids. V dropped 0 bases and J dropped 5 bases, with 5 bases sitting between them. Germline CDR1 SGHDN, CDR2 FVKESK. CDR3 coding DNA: TGTGCCAGCAGCCAAGACTACCACGAGCAGTACTTC. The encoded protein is CASSQDYHEQYF.

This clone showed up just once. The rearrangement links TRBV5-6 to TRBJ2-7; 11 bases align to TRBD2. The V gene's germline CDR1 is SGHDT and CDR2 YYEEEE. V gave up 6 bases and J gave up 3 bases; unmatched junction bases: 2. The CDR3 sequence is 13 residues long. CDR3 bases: TGTGCCAGCATGACTAGCGGGATCTACGAGCAGTACTTC. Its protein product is CASMTSGIYEQYF.

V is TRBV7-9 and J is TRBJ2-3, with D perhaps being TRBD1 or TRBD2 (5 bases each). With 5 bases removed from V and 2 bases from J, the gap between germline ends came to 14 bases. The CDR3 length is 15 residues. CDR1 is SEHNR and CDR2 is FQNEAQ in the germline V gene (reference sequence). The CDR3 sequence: CASSPRGTSTDTQYF. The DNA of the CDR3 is TGTGCCAGCAGCCCGAGAGGGACCTCCACAGATACGCAGTATTTT. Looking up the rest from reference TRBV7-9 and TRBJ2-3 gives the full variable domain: DTGVSQNPRHKITKRGQNVTFRCDPISEHNRLYWYRQTLGQGPEFLTYFQNEAQLEKSRLLSDRFSAERPKGSFSTLEIQRTEQGDSAMYLCASSPRGTSTDTQYFGPGTRLTVL.

Here the CDR3 reads CASSVSQGISYNEQFF. The CDR3 DNA reads TGTGCCAGCAGCGTTAGTCAGGGGATTTCCTACAATGAGCAGTTCTTC. This sequence joins TRBV9 and TRBJ2-1, with D maybe TRBD1 (6 bases). Between the trimmed V and J ends, which lost 2 bases and 1 base, there was a span of 13 bases. Germline V gives CDR1 SGDLS, CDR2 YYNGEE. The CDR3 has 16 residues.

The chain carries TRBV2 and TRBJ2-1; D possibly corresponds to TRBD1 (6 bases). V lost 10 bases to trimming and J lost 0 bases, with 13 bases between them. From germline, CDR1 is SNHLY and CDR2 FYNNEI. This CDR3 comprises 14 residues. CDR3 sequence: CATEVRGSYNEQFF. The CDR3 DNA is TGTGCCACCGAGGTCAGGGGCTCCTACAATGAGCAGTTCTTC.

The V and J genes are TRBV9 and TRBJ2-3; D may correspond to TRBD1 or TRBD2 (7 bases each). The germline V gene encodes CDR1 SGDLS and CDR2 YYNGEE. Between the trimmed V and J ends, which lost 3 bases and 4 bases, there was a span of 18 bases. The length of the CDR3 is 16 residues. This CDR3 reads CASSAQGGGPSDTQYF. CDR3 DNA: TGTGCCAGCAGCGCTCAGGGGGGAGGGCCCTCAGATACGCAGTATTTT.

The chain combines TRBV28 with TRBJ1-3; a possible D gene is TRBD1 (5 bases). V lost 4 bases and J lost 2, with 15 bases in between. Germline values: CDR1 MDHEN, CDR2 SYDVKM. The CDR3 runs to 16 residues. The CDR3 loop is CASSSSRESAGNTIYF. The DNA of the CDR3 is TGTGCCAGCAGTTCCTCCAGGGAGAGCGCTGGAAACACCATATATTTT. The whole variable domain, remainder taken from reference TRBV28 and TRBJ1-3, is DVKVTQSSRYLVKRTGEKVFLECVQDMDHENMFWYRQDPGLGLRLIYFSYDVKMKEKGDIPEGYSVSREKKERFSLILESASTNQTSMYLCASSSSRESAGNTIYFGEGSWLTVV.

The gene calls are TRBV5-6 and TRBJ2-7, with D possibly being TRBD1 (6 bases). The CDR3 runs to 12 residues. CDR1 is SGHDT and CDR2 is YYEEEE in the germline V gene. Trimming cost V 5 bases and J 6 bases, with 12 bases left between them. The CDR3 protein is CASRTGTTEQYF. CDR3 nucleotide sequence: TGTGCCAGCAGAACCGGGACAACCGAGCAGTACTTC.

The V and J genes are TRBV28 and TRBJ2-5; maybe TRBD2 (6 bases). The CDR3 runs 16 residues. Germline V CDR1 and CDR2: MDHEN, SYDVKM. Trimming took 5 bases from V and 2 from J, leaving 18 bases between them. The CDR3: CASSPFLAPRQETQYF. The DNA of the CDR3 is TGTGCCAGCAGTCCCTTTCTAGCGCCGAGGCAAGAGACCCAGTACTTC.

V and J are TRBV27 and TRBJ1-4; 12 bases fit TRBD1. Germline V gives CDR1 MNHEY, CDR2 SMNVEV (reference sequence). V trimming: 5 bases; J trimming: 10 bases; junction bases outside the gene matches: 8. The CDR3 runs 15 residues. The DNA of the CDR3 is TGTGCCAGCAGTCACGGGACAGGGGGCGCGGGAAAACTGTTTTTT. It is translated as CASSHGTGGAGKLFF.

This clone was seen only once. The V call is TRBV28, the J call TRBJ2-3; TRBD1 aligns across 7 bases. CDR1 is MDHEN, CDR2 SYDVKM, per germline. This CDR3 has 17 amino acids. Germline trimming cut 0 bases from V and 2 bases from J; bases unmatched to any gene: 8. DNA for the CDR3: TGTGCCAGCAGTTTATGGGGAGAGGGGGCTTACACAGATACGCAGTATTTT. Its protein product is CASSLWGEGAYTDTQYF. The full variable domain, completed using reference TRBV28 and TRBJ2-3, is DVKVTQSSRYLVKRTGEKVFLECVQDMDHENMFWYRQDPGLGLRLIYFSYDVKMKEKGDIPEGYSVSREKKERFSLILESASTNQTSMYLCASSLWGEGAYTDTQYFGPGTRLTVL.

In DNA form, the CDR3 reads TGTGCCAGCAGCTTAAGCGGGAGCTCCTACGAGCAGTACTTC. It specifies CASSLSGSSYEQYF. The chain employs TRBV5-6 and TRBJ2-7, with 8 nucleotides matching TRBD2. The V and J ends lost 2 bases and 0 bases, in that order; junction bases with no gene match: 1. Germline V gene lookup returns CDR1 SGHDT and CDR2 YYEEEE. The CDR3 sequence is 14 residues long.

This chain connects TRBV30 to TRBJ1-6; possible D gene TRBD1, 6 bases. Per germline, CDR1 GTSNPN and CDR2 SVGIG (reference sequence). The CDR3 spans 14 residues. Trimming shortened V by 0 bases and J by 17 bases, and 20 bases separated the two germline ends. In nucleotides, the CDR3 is TGTGCCTGGAGTGTAGCTGGGACACCACCGTTTTTCCACTTT. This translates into CAWSVAGTPPFFHF.

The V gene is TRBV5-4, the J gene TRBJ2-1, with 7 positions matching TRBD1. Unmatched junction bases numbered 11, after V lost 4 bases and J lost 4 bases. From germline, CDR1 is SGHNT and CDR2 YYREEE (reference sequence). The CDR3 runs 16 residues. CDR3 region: CASSGFTGASYNEQFF. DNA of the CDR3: TGTGCCAGCAGCGGATTCACAGGGGCATCTTACAATGAGCAGTTCTTC. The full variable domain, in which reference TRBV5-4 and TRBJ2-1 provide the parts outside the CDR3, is ETGVTQSPTHLIKTRGQQVTLRCSSQSGHNTVSWYQQALGQGPQFIFQYYREEENGRGNFPPRFSGLQFPNYSSELNVNALELDDSALYLCASSGFTGASYNEQFFGPGTRLTVL.

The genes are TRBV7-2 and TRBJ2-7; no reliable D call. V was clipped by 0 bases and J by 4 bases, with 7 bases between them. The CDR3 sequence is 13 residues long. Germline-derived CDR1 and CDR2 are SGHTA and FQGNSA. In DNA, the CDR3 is TGTGCCAGCAGCTTAGCGGCCGGTTACGAGCAGTACTTC. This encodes CASSLAAGYEQYF.

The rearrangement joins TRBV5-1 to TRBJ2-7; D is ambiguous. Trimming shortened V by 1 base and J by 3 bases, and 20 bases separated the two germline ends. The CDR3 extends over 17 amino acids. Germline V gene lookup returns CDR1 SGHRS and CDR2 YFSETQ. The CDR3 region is CASSLTTATAKYYEQYF. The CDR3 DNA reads TGCGCCAGCAGCTTGACCACAGCAACGGCTAAGTACTACGAGCAGTACTTC.